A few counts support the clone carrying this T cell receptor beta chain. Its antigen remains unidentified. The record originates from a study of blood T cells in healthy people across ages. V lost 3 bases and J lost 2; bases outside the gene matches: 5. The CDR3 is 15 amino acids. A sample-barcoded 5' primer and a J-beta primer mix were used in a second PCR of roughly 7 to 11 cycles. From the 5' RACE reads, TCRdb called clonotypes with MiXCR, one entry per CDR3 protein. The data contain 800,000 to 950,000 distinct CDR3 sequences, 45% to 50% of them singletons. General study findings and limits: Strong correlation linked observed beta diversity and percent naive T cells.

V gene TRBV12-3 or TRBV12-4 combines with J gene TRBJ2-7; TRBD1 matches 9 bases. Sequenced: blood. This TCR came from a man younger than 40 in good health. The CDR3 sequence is CASSFPGQGTYEQYF. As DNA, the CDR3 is TGTGCCAGCAGTTTCCCGGGACAGGGCACCTACGAGCAGTACTTC.